A single sample gave rise to the 31 T cell receptor beta chains below, sequenced in a study of blood T cell repertoires in COVID-19. TCRdb keeps only in-frame clones here, not all; method: immunoSEQ multiplex PCR. The sample includes around 200,000 clones, 80% of them seen just once. Sequenced: PBMCs or T cells enriched from blood (not recorded which). Receptor source: a woman in her 40s with acute COVID-19.

The chain has TRBV7-2 and TRBJ2-7; 8 nucleotides align to TRBD1. This CDR3 region has 16 residues. After removal of 4 bases from V and 4 bases from J, the junction contained 12 bases not matched to a gene. Germline loops: CDR1 SGHTA, CDR2 FQGNSA. CDR3: CASSSSFGTGAYEQYF. The CDR3, as DNA: TGTGCCAGCAGCTCCTCCTTCGGGACAGGTGCGTACGAGCAGTACTTC.

This chain links TRBV10-1 with TRBJ2-7, with no clear D. V gave up 2 bases and J gave up 2 bases, with 13 bases separating them. The germline CDR1 and CDR2 sequences are WNHNN and SYGVQD (reference sequence). The CDR3 spans 15 residues. The CDR3 DNA sequence: TGCGCCAGCAGTGAGCTCCGCCCGCCAGCCTACGAGCAGTACTTC. Amino acid sequence: CASSELRPPAYEQYF.

The J gene is TRBJ2-7, the V gene TRBV6-2 or TRBV6-3, with D maybe TRBD2 (6 bases). This CDR3 is built from 14 residues. Trimming pared 2 bases from V and 6 bases from J, leaving 14 bases between. Germline V CDR1 and CDR2: MNHEY, SVGEGT. The DNA of the CDR3 is TGTGCCAGCAGTTACAGCCGGGGGACGGGCGAGCAGTACTTC. Its protein product is CASSYSRGTGEQYF.

This rearrangement joins TRBV12-3 or TRBV12-4 to TRBJ2-2, with no clear D. The CDR3 runs to 12 residues. Trimming took off 7 bases at V and 6 bases at J, with 9 bases between the two ends. CDR3 residues: CASKRGAGELFF. The CDR3 coding sequence is TGTGCCAGCAAACGAGGCGCCGGGGAGCTGTTTTTT.

The V and J genes are TRBV27 and TRBJ2-6; TRBD2 aligns across 14 bases. Per the germline V gene, CDR1 is MNHEY and CDR2 is SMNVEV (reference sequence). With 5 bases clipped from V and 3 bases from J, the junction kept 6 bases outside the gene matches. The CDR3 is 18 amino acids. The CDR3 nucleotides read TGTGCCAGCAGTCGTGGGACTAGCGGGAGTAGTGGGGCCAACGTCCTGACTTTC. Its translation is CASSRGTSGSSGANVLTF.

The V gene is TRBV10-2, the J gene TRBJ2-7; D might be TRBD1 (5 bases). The CDR3 spans 11 residues. Germline V CDR1 and CDR2: WSHSY, SAAADI. Trimming pared 8 bases from V and 5 bases from J, leaving 10 bases between. CDR3 in amino acids: CASAQGHEQYF. CDR3 coding DNA: TGCGCCAGCGCCCAGGGTCACGAGCAGTACTTC.

The table lists this clone with many counts. V is TRBV5-4 and J is TRBJ2-3, with 13 positions matching TRBD2. With 9 bases clipped from V and 0 bases from J, the junction kept 10 bases outside the gene matches. The length of the CDR3 is 17 residues. The germline V gene has CDR1 SGHNT and CDR2 YYREEE (reference sequence). CDR3: CATWGLAGTDSTDTQYF. Here the CDR3 DNA reads TGTGCCACCTGGGGACTAGCGGGGACCGATAGCACAGATACGCAGTATTTT.

This chain uses TRBV6-1 with TRBJ1-1; TRBD1 matches at 7 bases. The V and J ends lost 3 bases and 4 bases, in that order; junction bases with no gene match: 5. Per germline, CDR1 MNHNS and CDR2 SASEGT. The CDR3 is made up of 14 amino acids. CDR3 DNA: TGTGCCAGCAGTGAGAGGACAGGCCCCACTGAAGCTTTCTTT. Its protein product is CASSERTGPTEAFF.

The gene calls are TRBV5-1 and TRBJ1-1, with 11 bases lining up with TRBD1. The CDR3 runs to 16 residues. Germline-derived CDR1 and CDR2 are SGHRS and YFSETQ. Germline trimming cut 4 bases from V and 1 base from J; bases unmatched to any gene: 6. The CDR3 region has the DNA TGCGCCAGCAGCCCCCGGACAGGGGGCGCGAACACTGAAGCTTTCTTT. Amino acid sequence: CASSPRTGGANTEAFF.

This chain joins TRBV6-5 and TRBJ1-3; 7 nucleotides line up with TRBD1. Per the germline V gene, CDR1 is MNHEY and CDR2 is SVGAGI. The CDR3 sequence is 12 residues long. V gave up 11 bases and J gave up 3 bases; unmatched junction bases: 4. In nucleotides, the CDR3 is TGTGCCGTGAGGGGGCTTGGAAACACCATATATTTT. Protein product: CAVRGLGNTIYF.

This clone was counted between two and nine times. The CDR3 loop reads CASSLYLGGNEKLFF. DNA of the CDR3: TGCGCCAGCAGCTTATATCTAGGGGGTAATGAAAAACTGTTTTTT. V gene TRBV5-1 combines with J gene TRBJ1-4, with D perhaps TRBD1 (6 bases). Germline V lookup: CDR1 SGHRS, CDR2 YFSETQ. The CDR3 has 15 amino acids. V lost 2 bases and J 4 bases, leaving 12 bases between the germline ends.

The chain uses TRBV7-9 and TRBJ2-2; the D gene is possibly TRBD2 (5 bases). The germline CDR1 and CDR2 sequences are SEHNR and FQNEAQ (reference sequence). The CDR3 totals 14 residues. Trimming shortened V by 6 bases and J by 5 bases, and 13 bases separated the two germline ends. The CDR3 bases are TGTGCCAGCAGGCGGGCGGATGGTACCGGGGAGCTGTTTTTT. Translation gives CASRRADGTGELFF.

The rearrangement joins TRBV6-2 or TRBV6-3 to TRBJ1-2; D is possibly TRBD1 (6 bases). Germline loops: CDR1 MNHEY, CDR2 SVGEGT. The CDR3 has 15 residues. The V end was cut by 6 bases, the J end by 4 bases, with 18 bases between. This CDR3 reads CASSPLPDSPYGYTF. The CDR3 nucleotides read TGTGCCAGCAGCCCTCTCCCGGACAGCCCCTATGGCTACACCTTC.

V usage is TRBV10-3 and J usage is TRBJ2-5; D gene uncertain. With 4 bases removed from V and 2 bases from J, the gap between germline ends came to 8 bases. The CDR3 length is 13 residues. Germline lookup yields CDR1 ENHRY and CDR2 SYGVKD. DNA for the CDR3: TGTGCCATCAGTGCGAGGTTACAAGAGACCCAGTACTTC. This gives the protein CAISARLQETQYF.

This sequence joins TRBV19 and TRBJ1-6; 7 positions match TRBD1. CDR3 size: 14 residues. Germline V CDR1 and CDR2: LNHDA, SQIVND (reference sequence). J lost 9 bases, V lost 7 bases, and 9 bases had no gene match. CDR3 loop: CASTSTGFPSPLHF. CDR3 in DNA: TGTGCCAGTACTTCGACAGGGTTTCCTTCACCCCTCCACTTT.

The genes are TRBV11-2 and TRBJ2-2; no clear D. Germline assignment: CDR1 SGHAT and CDR2 FQNNGV. V was trimmed by 5 bases and J by 2 bases, leaving 12 bases between them. This CDR3 comprises 15 residues. The CDR3 reads CASSLRVENTGELFF. CDR3 nucleotide sequence: TGTGCCAGCAGCCTCCGGGTCGAAAACACCGGGGAGCTGTTTTTT.

This chain uses TRBV9 with TRBJ1-1; a weak D match, TRBD1 (5 bases). The CDR3 sequence is 18 residues long. CDR1 SGDLS and CDR2 YYNGEE come from the germline V gene. V was cut by 1 base and J by 0 bases, with 19 bases left in between. The CDR3: CASSVYRTRLGMNTEAFF. The CDR3 coding sequence is TGTGCCAGCAGCGTATACCGGACAAGACTAGGCATGAACACTGAAGCTTTCTTT.

The chain links TRBV7-9 to TRBJ2-5; the match to TRBD1 covers 7 bases. CDR3 length equals 15 residues. Germline lookup yields CDR1 SEHNR and CDR2 FQNEAQ (reference sequence). V was pared by 0 bases and J by 5 bases, with 6 bases of the junction left unmatched. The CDR3 is CASSLARQGSETQYF. The CDR3 DNA reads TGTGCCAGCAGCTTAGCCCGACAGGGCTCGGAGACCCAGTACTTC.

This chain's CDR3 is CASSPGTIVNGYTF. CDR3 in DNA: TGTGCCAGCAGCCCCGGGACAATTGTTAACGGCTACACCTTC. The chain combines TRBV28 with TRBJ1-2; weak D call: TRBD1 (6 bases). Germline V gene data show CDR1 as MDHEN and CDR2 as SYDVKM. V gave up 6 bases and J gave up 8 bases, with 19 bases separating them. The CDR3 has 14 amino acids.

This chain uses TRBV7-2 with TRBJ2-5; 13 nucleotides match TRBD2. With V trimmed by 5 bases and J by 2 bases, 2 bases remained unmatched. The CDR3 extends over 15 amino acids. The germline V gene encodes CDR1 SGHTA and CDR2 FQGNSA. Written as DNA, the CDR3 is TGTGCCAGCAGCATGGGACTAGCGGGACAAGAGACCCAGTACTTC. This codes for CASSMGLAGQETQYF.

The V and J genes are TRBV25-1 and TRBJ1-3, with unresolved D. Between the trimmed V and J ends, which lost 3 bases and 0 bases, there was a span of 6 bases. Germline V lookup: CDR1 MGHDK, CDR2 SYGVNS. The CDR3 has 14 amino acids. The CDR3 loop is CASSDWLSGNTIYF. CDR3 in DNA: TGTGCCAGCAGTGATTGGCTCTCTGGAAACACCATATATTTT.

The rearrangement uses TRBV10-3 and TRBJ1-1; TRBD1 aligns across 8 bases. The CDR3 has 10 amino acids. V dropped 11 bases and J dropped 8; count of bases not matched to a gene: 4. The germline gives CDR1 ENHRY, CDR2 SYGVKD. The CDR3 spells CASRDREAFF. CDR3 in DNA: TGTGCCTCCCGGGACAGGGAAGCTTTCTTT.

In this sample, this clone turned up a few times. This chain uses TRBV2 with TRBJ1-2; D gene uncertain. The CDR3 is 14 residues long. In germline, CDR1 is SNHLY, CDR2 FYNNEI. V was trimmed by 6 bases and J by 1 base, leaving 12 bases between them. The CDR3 is CASSPEVHNYGYTF. In nucleotides, the CDR3 is TGTGCCAGCAGCCCCGAGGTTCATAACTATGGCTACACCTTC.

This chain uses TRBV5-1 with TRBJ2-7, with TRBD2 identical over 7 bases. Trimming took 2 bases from V and 4 from J; bases not matched to a gene: 3. The CDR3 covers 13 residues. Germline V lookup: CDR1 SGHRS, CDR2 YFSETQ. CDR3 sequence reads: CASSLELAYEQYF. Written as DNA, the CDR3 is TGCGCCAGCAGCTTAGAACTAGCGTACGAGCAGTACTTC.

This clone has a handful of counts. The CDR3: CACSGGTDTQYF. DNA of the CDR3: TGTGCCTGTTCCGGGGGCACAGATACGCAGTATTTT. The chain is built from TRBV28 and TRBJ2-3, with D perhaps TRBD2 (5 bases). The V and J ends lost 11 bases and 1 base respectively, with 10 bases between them. This CDR3 spans 12 amino acids. Germline assignment: CDR1 MDHEN and CDR2 SYDVKM.

This clone was observed once. The chain carries TRBV27 and TRBJ2-2, with 10 bases identical to TRBD1. After removal of 5 bases from V and 2 bases from J, the junction contained 11 bases not matched to a gene. The CDR3 runs 18 residues. From germline, CDR1 is MNHEY and CDR2 SMNVEV (reference sequence). CDR3 residues: CASSPLPWDRGNTGELFF. CDR3 bases: TGTGCCAGCAGTCCCCTCCCGTGGGACAGGGGAAACACCGGGGAGCTGTTTTTT.

The chain has TRBV7-9 and TRBJ2-3; 7 bases are shared with TRBD1. After removal of 4 bases from V and 2 bases from J, the junction contained 3 bases not matched to a gene. This CDR3 is built from 14 residues. Germline V CDR1 and CDR2: SEHNR, FQNEAQ (reference sequence). CDR3 in amino acids: CASSWDSSTDTQYF. CDR3 sequence (DNA): TGTGCCAGCAGCTGGGACAGCTCCACAGATACGCAGTATTTT.

This chain joins TRBV18 and TRBJ2-3; TRBD2 agrees at 12 bases. The V and J ends lost 3 bases and 2 bases, in that order; junction bases with no gene match: 12. The V gene's germline CDR1 is KGHSH and CDR2 LQKENI. CDR3 length: 19 amino acids. DNA for the CDR3: TGTGCCAGCTCACCGCGGTTCCTAGCGGGAGGGAACTTCACAGATACGCAGTATTTT. This encodes CASSPRFLAGGNFTDTQYF. The variable domain in full, completed from reference TRBV18 and TRBJ2-3, reads NAGVMQNPRHLVRRRGQEARLRCSPMKGHSHVYWYRQLPEEGLKFMVYLQKENIIDESGMPKERFSAEFPKEGPSILRIQQVVRGDSAAYFCASSPRFLAGGNFTDTQYFGPGTRLTVL.

The chain recombines TRBV5-6 with TRBJ2-7; 8 nucleotides match TRBD2. This CDR3 region has 11 residues. CDR1 is SGHDT, CDR2 YYEEEE, per germline. Trimming at V came to 3 bases and at J to 11 bases, leaving 4 bases not matched to a gene. This chain's CDR3 is CASSSGTREYF. CDR3 DNA sequence: TGTGCCAGCAGCTCCGGGACTAGGGAGTACTTC.

V gene TRBV5-4 combines with J gene TRBJ1-1; perhaps TRBD1 as D (6 bases). This CDR3 region has 15 residues. V gave up 4 bases and J gave up 2 bases, with 15 bases separating them. CDR1 SGHNT and CDR2 YYREEE come from the germline V gene (reference sequence). CDR3 sequence (DNA): TGTGCCAGCAGCGGAAAACAGGGATCCAACACTGAAGCTTTCTTT. Translated: CASSGKQGSNTEAFF.

In nucleotides, the CDR3 is TGTGCCAGCAGCCCCAGGGGGCTGGGGAACACTGAAGCTTTCTTT. Amino acids: CASSPRGLGNTEAFF. The rearrangement uses TRBV7-8 and TRBJ1-1, with 8 bases matching TRBD1. The V gene end was trimmed by 5 bases and the J gene end by 1 base; junction bases not matched to a gene: 6. Germline lookup yields CDR1 SGHVS and CDR2 FQNEAQ. The CDR3 is made up of 15 amino acids.